These 23 T cell receptor beta chains came from one sample sequenced in a study of blood T cell repertoires in COVID-19. TCRdb keeps only in-frame clones here, not all; method: immunoSEQ multiplex PCR. This table holds about 170,000 clones, 70% to 90% found once. The sample comprised peripheral blood. The receptors stem from an elderly man with COVID-19, enrolled during active disease.

This chain uses TRBV2 with TRBJ2-1, with D maybe TRBD2 (7 bases). This CDR3 has 13 amino acids. The germline V gene encodes CDR1 SNHLY and CDR2 FYNNEI. The DNA of the CDR3 is TGTGCGAGGGGGGGAAGCTCCTACAATGAGCAGTTCTTC. Its protein product is CARGGSSYNEQFF.

V gene TRBV27 combines with J gene TRBJ1-2; 9 positions agree with TRBD1. The CDR3 contains 15 residues. V shed 3 bases, J shed 0 bases, and the junction held 2 bases outside the gene matches. Germline lookup yields CDR1 MNHEY and CDR2 SMNVEV (reference sequence). The CDR3 bases are TGTGCCAGCAGTTTTCGGGACAGGGCTAACTATGGCTACACCTTC. This translates into CASSFRDRANYGYTF.

The chain joins TRBV2 to TRBJ1-6; the match to TRBD1 covers 7 bases. The germline gives CDR1 SNHLY, CDR2 FYNNEI. With V trimmed by 6 bases and J by 0 bases, 14 bases remained unmatched. The CDR3 runs 19 residues. CDR3 sequence (DNA): TGTGCCAGCAGGCGAGAGGGACAGTTCACGAGCTCCTATAATTCACCCCTCCACTTT. This encodes CASRREGQFTSSYNSPLHF.

J is TRBJ2-1 and V is TRBV6-1, with D unclear. Germline lookup yields CDR1 MNHNS and CDR2 SASEGT. This CDR3 spans 13 amino acids. Trimming left V 2 bases short and J 6 bases short, with 8 bases between. For the CDR3, the DNA is TGTGCCAGCAGTGAAACGCGAGGCAATGAGCAGTTCTTC. Translating gives CASSETRGNEQFF.

This chain links TRBV15 with TRBJ1-5; TRBD1 matches 7 bases. After removal of 2 bases from V and 8 bases from J, the junction contained 9 bases not matched to a gene. This CDR3 region has 15 residues. The germline gives CDR1 LNHNV, CDR2 YYDKDF (reference sequence). The CDR3 nucleotides read TGTGCCACCAGCAGATTTAAGACAGGGTTTGAGCCCCAGCATTTT. Its translation: CATSRFKTGFEPQHF.

This chain links TRBV12-3 or TRBV12-4 with TRBJ1-1; maybe TRBD1 (5 bases). The CDR3 loop spans 12 amino acids. Trimming shortened V by 8 bases and J by 1 base, and 8 bases separated the two germline ends. CDR3: CASGGGNTEAFF. The CDR3 DNA reads as TGTGCCAGCGGGGGAGGGAACACTGAAGCTTTCTTT.

This chain uses TRBV29-1 with TRBJ2-7, with TRBD1 matching over 7 bases. CDR3 length: 13 amino acids. Germline-derived CDR1 and CDR2 are SQVTM and ANQGSEA. V lost 4 bases to trimming and J lost 4 bases; unmatched junction nucleotides: 7. The CDR3 DNA follows: TGCAGCGTTGTCAGGGGGTCGGGATACGAGCAGTACTTC. It encodes CSVVRGSGYEQYF.

V usage is TRBV3-1 (or the pseudogene TRBV3-2) and J usage is TRBJ2-1; TRBD1 matches 7 bases. With 4 bases clipped from V and 4 bases from J, the junction kept 13 bases outside the gene matches. Per germline, CDR1 LGHDT and CDR2 YNNKEL (reference sequence). The CDR3 has 17 amino acids. CDR3 in amino acids: CASSLTRVTGLYNEQFF. In DNA form, the CDR3 reads TGTGCCAGCAGCCTCACACGGGTGACAGGGCTTTACAATGAGCAGTTCTTC.

The CDR3, as DNA: TGTGCCAGCAGCTTAGCCCTCTGGGAGGGGGGCAATCAGCCCCAGCATTTT. Its protein is CASSLALWEGGNQPQHF. The chain recombines TRBV7-2 with TRBJ1-5, with TRBD1 as a possible D gene (6 bases). The germline V gene has CDR1 SGHTA and CDR2 FQGNSA. V lost 0 bases and J lost 2, with 14 bases in between. The CDR3 spans 17 residues.

The chain uses TRBV18 and TRBJ2-7; 8 bases are shared with TRBD1. The V gene end was trimmed by 1 base and the J gene end by 4 bases; junction bases not matched to a gene: 3. Per germline, CDR1 KGHSH and CDR2 LQKENI. This CDR3 is built from 14 residues. For the CDR3, the DNA is TGTGCCAGCTCACCACAAGGACAGGGTTACGAGCAGTACTTC. Its translation is CASSPQGQGYEQYF.

The chain couples TRBV5-4 to TRBJ2-5; a possible D gene is TRBD2 (6 bases). V was cut by 4 bases and J by 2 bases, with 15 bases left in between. The V gene's germline CDR1 is SGHNT and CDR2 YYREEE (reference sequence). CDR3 size: 15 residues. CDR3 residues: CASSPMSGLQETQYF. The CDR3 bases are TGTGCCAGCAGCCCCATGAGCGGGCTTCAAGAGACCCAGTACTTC.

The chain is built from TRBV29-1 and TRBJ1-1; possibly TRBD1 for D (6 bases). V dropped 7 bases and J dropped 1 base, with 19 bases sitting between them. The CDR3 covers 15 residues. CDR1 SQVTM and CDR2 ANQGSEA come from the germline V gene. CDR3 protein: CSAGGAGEANTEAFF. The DNA for the CDR3 is TGCAGCGCTGGGGGGGCAGGGGAAGCGAACACTGAAGCTTTCTTT.

CDR3 nucleotide sequence: TGCGCCAGCAGCTCCGGGACAGGACGTAAAAACACTGAAGCTTTCTTT. Protein: CASSSGTGRKNTEAFF. The chain is built from TRBV5-1 and TRBJ1-1, with 8 bases identical to TRBD1. Trimming at V came to 3 bases and at J to 2 bases, leaving 9 bases not matched to a gene. This CDR3 is built from 16 residues. The germline V gene has CDR1 SGHRS and CDR2 YFSETQ.

The CDR3 region has the DNA TGTGCCAGCAGAAATGGCAACAGGGGTGGTGAAAAACTGTTTTTT. Translated, it gives CASRNGNRGGEKLFF. The chain joins TRBV2 to TRBJ1-4; 7 positions agree with TRBD1. Germline V CDR1 and CDR2: SNHLY, FYNNEI. With 6 bases clipped from V and 7 bases from J, the junction kept 11 bases outside the gene matches. This CDR3 has 15 amino acids.

The V and J genes are TRBV5-1 and TRBJ1-3; 8 bases line up with TRBD1. Germline values: CDR1 SGHRS, CDR2 YFSETQ. The CDR3 is 19 amino acids. V shed 4 bases and J 2 bases; nucleotides not matched to a gene: 17. The CDR3 DNA follows: TGCGCCAGCAGCCCCCGTGGGACAGGCCTTGGAGGGACTGGAAACACCATATATTTT. The encoded protein is CASSPRGTGLGGTGNTIYF. Full variable domain (missing parts from reference TRBV5-1 and TRBJ1-3): KAGVTQTPRYLIKTRGQQVTLSCSPISGHRSVSWYQQTPGQGLQFLFEYFSETQRNKGNFPGRFSGRQFSNSRSEMNVSTLELGDSALYLCASSPRGTGLGGTGNTIYFGEGSWLTVV.

This chain uses TRBV6-5 with TRBJ1-2, with 7 nucleotides matching TRBD1. Germline CDR1 is MNHEY and CDR2 is SVGAGI. J gave up 8 bases and V 2 bases, and 5 bases lay outside the gene matches. There are 13 residues in the CDR3. The CDR3 is CASSYVRQGGYTF. The CDR3 nucleotides read TGTGCCAGCAGTTACGTTCGACAGGGCGGCTACACCTTC.

This clone was counted between two and nine times. The chain carries TRBV10-3 and TRBJ2-1; TRBD2 matches at 8 bases. Losses at the gene ends were 3 bases for V and 4 bases for J; bases not matched to a gene: 5. Per the germline V gene, CDR1 is ENHRY and CDR2 is SYGVKD. This CDR3 contains 15 residues. The CDR3: CAISDELAEYNEQFF. CDR3 in DNA: TGTGCCATCAGTGACGAACTAGCGGAATACAATGAGCAGTTCTTC.

The rearrangement joins TRBV7-7 to TRBJ2-2; D may be TRBD2 (5 bases). CDR3 length: 13 residues. Trimming removed 3 bases from V and 5 bases from J, with 7 bases in between. Germline V CDR1 and CDR2: SSHAT, FNYEAQ (reference sequence). Written as DNA, the CDR3 is TGTGCCAGCAGCTTGGGGAGAACCGGGGAGCTGTTTTTT. Amino acid sequence: CASSLGRTGELFF.

The rearrangement uses TRBV7-2 and TRBJ2-3, with TRBD2 matching 7 bases. CDR1 is SGHTA, CDR2 FQGNSA, per germline. The CDR3 sequence is 14 residues long. The V and J ends lost 2 bases and 1 base, in that order; junction bases with no gene match: 0. CDR3 sequence reads: CASSLLAGTDTQYF. The CDR3 nucleotides read TGTGCCAGCAGCTTACTAGCGGGCACAGATACGCAGTATTTT.

The V and J genes are TRBV6-5 and TRBJ2-5; TRBD1 agrees at 9 bases. The V gene end was trimmed by 6 bases and the J gene end by 5 bases; junction bases not matched to a gene: 4. CDR3 length: 13 amino acids. CDR1 MNHEY and CDR2 SVGAGI come from the germline V gene. The CDR3: CASRGTGQETQYF. The CDR3 bases are TGTGCCAGCAGAGGGACAGGGCAGGAGACCCAGTACTTC.

This clone occurred once. The rearrangement joins TRBV5-1 to TRBJ1-4; D gene ambiguous. Germline V gives CDR1 SGHRS, CDR2 YFSETQ. Trimming removed 0 bases from V and 5 bases from J, with 11 bases in between. The CDR3 loop spans 15 amino acids. The CDR3 reads CASSLEARRNEKLFF. CDR3 bases: TGCGCCAGCAGCTTGGAGGCGAGGAGGAATGAAAAACTGTTTTTT. Full variable domain (missing parts from reference TRBV5-1 and TRBJ1-4): KAGVTQTPRYLIKTRGQQVTLSCSPISGHRSVSWYQQTPGQGLQFLFEYFSETQRNKGNFPGRFSGRQFSNSRSEMNVSTLELGDSALYLCASSLEARRNEKLFFGSGTQLSVL.

This chain joins TRBV4-1 and TRBJ1-4; the match to TRBD1 covers 9 bases. CDR1 is MGHRA and CDR2 is YSYEKL in the germline V gene. After removal of 2 bases from V and 4 bases from J, the junction contained 2 bases not matched to a gene. The CDR3 has 15 residues. CDR3 in DNA: TGCGCCAGCAGCCAAAGGACAGGGGTTAATGAAAAACTGTTTTTT. This encodes CASSQRTGVNEKLFF.

The V and J genes are TRBV2 and TRBJ1-4; a weak D match, TRBD1 (5 bases). CDR3 size: 13 residues. Trimming shortened V by 8 bases and J by 4 bases, and 11 bases separated the two germline ends. Per the germline V gene, CDR1 is SNHLY and CDR2 is FYNNEI. The CDR3 nucleotides read TGTGCCAGCGAACGGGGGAATAATGAAAAACTGTTTTTT. Amino acid sequence: CASERGNNEKLFF.